This TCR beta chain is drawn from a study of blood T cells in healthy people across ages (dated by TCRdb to 2013 to 2016). About the investigation overall: In model experiments, template switching captured roughly one uniquely barcoded TCR beta cDNA molecule for every two T cells. To track age-related changes in TCR beta repertoire diversity, the study relied on deep sequencing normalized with unique cDNA molecular identifiers. The donors were split into four age groups: young (average about 16 years), middle-aged (more than 35), aged (over 55) and long-lived (roughly 86). To avoid experimental bias, donors of different ages were randomly spread across the sequencing lanes. Using the same blood draw, the study looked at two additional independent replicas of 1 million unique cDNA reads for two donors, one aged 18 to 30 and the other aged 80 or older. General findings and caveats noted by the study authors: The long-lived group showed more naive CD4+ T cells, fewer expanded clones and increased TCR diversity than the aged group, suggesting age selection. Estimates of total diversity based on one million sequenced T cells were considered lower bounds and underestimates. As age increased, observed TCR beta diversity per million T cells dropped in a roughly linear way, and a significant reduction was already evident by age about 40. Because profiling used bulk unsorted PBMCs, naive and antigen-experienced compartments could not be compared conclusively. The CMV infection status of donors was not known, potentially confounding age-related changes in expanded clonotypes. A strong correlation was found between observed TCR beta diversity and the percentage of naive T cells measured by flow cytometry.

This clonotype was observed once. This clone's antigen is unknown. No base quality information exists; no much larger clone differs at one position. A single read makes a weak case. Libraries were made using 5' RACE. Instrument used: Illumina HiSeq 2500. A second PCR of about 6 to 12 cycles was run with a J-beta primer mix and a sample-barcoded 5' primer. A unique molecular identifier was introduced onto each TCR beta cDNA molecule by a template-switch 5' adaptor carrying 12 random nucleotides. Each sample yielded at least 3 million CDR3-containing paired-end reads. First-strand cDNA synthesis was performed from all RNA using the Mint cDNA synthesis kit, with priming by a TRBC-specific oligonucleotide. All cDNA was treated with uracil-DNA glycosylase and then went through a first 18-cycle PCR with the universal primers M1SS and BC2_uni_R. As for how the authors treated the data: Normalization of each sample was performed by random selection of 1 million high-quality reads, each carrying a distinct molecular identifier. Instead of being binned into consensus sequences, reads that shared molecular identifiers were thrown out. CDR3 identification, clonotype clustering and error correction used MiTCR with a Q25 quality threshold and the strictest error-elimination algorithm. A nonparametric unseen species model using Euler transformation provided a lower-bound estimate of total TCR beta diversity. TCRdb trimmed the raw reads at Q25, called clones with MiXCR and kept productive beta chains. One record per CDR3 amino acid sequence lists the most common genes and DNA. Clone size and V and J calls follow TCRdb, not the original study. The sample table holds hundreds of thousands of distinct CDR3 sequences, of which roughly two fifths were seen once. 20% of the sample belongs to the ten largest clones.

Taken from cysteine to phenylalanine, the CDR3 has 18 residues. Of the read, only the CDR3 DNA is kept; its 54 bases are in frame from base 1. Via the germline V gene, CDR1 is MGHRA and CDR2 YSYEKL. V ends up 2 bases short and J 3 bases short, with an unmatched junction base count of 10. The 40 or so donors, aged about 6 to 100 years, were systemically healthy Caucasian individuals from Russia. Roughly 10 milliliters of peripheral blood were drawn from each donor into EDTA-treated Vacutainer tubes. Ficoll-Paque density-gradient centrifugation was used to isolate PBMCs, with at least 7 million per sample. Total RNA, at least 6 micrograms per sample, was extracted from PBMCs with Trizol reagent. Naive CD45RAhigh/CD27high T cell percentages were measured by flow cytometry on a PBMC aliquot from every donor.

Material for sequencing was blood. This TCR came from a woman aged 55-69 years in good health. Here the chain combines TRBV4-1 and TRBJ1-4; 9 bases in the junction line up with TRBD1. The DNA reads TGCGCCAGCAGCCAACTTCCGGGACAGGGTAGTCCTAATGAAAAACTGTTTTTT. Its translation reads: CASSQLPGQGSPNEKLFF.